The 5 T cell receptor beta chains below were found in one sample sequenced in a study of blood T cell repertoires in COVID-19. The protocol was immunoSEQ multiplex PCR, while the TCRdb copy is restricted to in-frame clones and leaves out a portion. The sample lists about 150,000 clones; around four fifths were seen once. The sequenced sample was peripheral blood. All receptors derive from a woman in her fifties or sixties with acute or convalescent COVID-19.

The V call is TRBV6-5, the J call TRBJ1-2; 7 bases line up with TRBD1. The CDR3 is 12 residues long. Per the germline V gene, CDR1 is MNHEY and CDR2 is SVGAGI. Trimming at V came to 4 bases and at J to 10 bases, leaving 6 bases not matched to a gene. The CDR3 reads CASSSDRVPYTF. The CDR3 bases are TGTGCCAGCAGTTCCGACAGGGTGCCCTACACCTTC.

The chain is built from TRBV6-5 and TRBJ1-1; the D is unclear. The V gene lost 5 bases and the J gene lost 0 bases, with 4 bases spanning the gap. This CDR3 has 12 amino acids. Germline V gene lookup returns CDR1 MNHEY and CDR2 SVGAGI. The CDR3 nucleotides read TGTGCCAGCAGTCGTCTGAACACTGAAGCTTTCTTT. This sequence encodes CASSRLNTEAFF.

This chain uses TRBV5-1 with TRBJ2-7; no clear D. The CDR3 sequence is 14 residues long. The germline V gene has CDR1 SGHRS and CDR2 YFSETQ. Trimming removed 4 bases at V and 1 base at J, with 12 bases between. Here the CDR3 DNA reads TGCGCCAGCAGCACCCTACCCGGGTCCTACGAGCAGTACTTC. Encoded protein: CASSTLPGSYEQYF.

The V and J genes are TRBV9 and TRBJ2-2, with D perhaps TRBD2 (5 bases). The CDR3 runs to 14 residues. The germline CDR1 and CDR2 sequences are SGDLS and YYNGEE. Trimming removed 3 bases from V and 3 bases from J, with 9 bases in between. The CDR3: CASSERRYTGELFF. In DNA form, the CDR3 reads TGTGCCAGCAGCGAGAGGAGGTACACCGGGGAGCTGTTTTTT.

The rearrangement links TRBV5-1 to TRBJ1-2; 9 bases agree with TRBD1. V was clipped by 4 bases and J by 4 bases; unmatched bases: 5. The CDR3 consists of 14 residues. Germline V gene data show CDR1 as SGHRS and CDR2 as YFSETQ. The CDR3, as DNA: TGCGCCAGCAGCGAGGGACAGGGTTCCTATGGCTACACCTTC. This encodes CASSEGQGSYGYTF.